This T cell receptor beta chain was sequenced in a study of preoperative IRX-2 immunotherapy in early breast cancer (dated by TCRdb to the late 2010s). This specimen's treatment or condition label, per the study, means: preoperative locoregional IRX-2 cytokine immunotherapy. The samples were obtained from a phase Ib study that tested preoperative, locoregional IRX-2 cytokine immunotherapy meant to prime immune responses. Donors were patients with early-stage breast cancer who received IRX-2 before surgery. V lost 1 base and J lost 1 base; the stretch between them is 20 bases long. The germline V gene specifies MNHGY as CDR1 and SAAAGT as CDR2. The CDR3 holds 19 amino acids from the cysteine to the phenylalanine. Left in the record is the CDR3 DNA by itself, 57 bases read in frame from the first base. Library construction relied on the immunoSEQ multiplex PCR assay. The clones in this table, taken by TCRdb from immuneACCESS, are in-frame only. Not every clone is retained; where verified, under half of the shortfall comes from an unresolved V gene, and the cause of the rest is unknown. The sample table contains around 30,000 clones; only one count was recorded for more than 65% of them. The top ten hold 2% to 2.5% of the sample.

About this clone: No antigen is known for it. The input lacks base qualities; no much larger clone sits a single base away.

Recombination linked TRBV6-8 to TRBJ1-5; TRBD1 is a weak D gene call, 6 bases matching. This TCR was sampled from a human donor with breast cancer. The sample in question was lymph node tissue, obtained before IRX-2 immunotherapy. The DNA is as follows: TGTGCCAGCAGTTACTACCCGGGACGAGGACAGAAAAGCAATCAGCCCCAGCATTTT. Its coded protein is CASSYYPGRGQKSNQPQHF.